A single sample gave rise to the 6 T cell receptor beta chains below, sequenced in a study of blood T cell repertoires in COVID-19. TCRdb's copy holds only in-frame clones and misses some; the assay was immunoSEQ multiplex PCR. The data contain fewer than 350,000 clones, around 89% of them singletons. Sequencing used peripheral blood. These receptors were taken from a man aged 35 to 55 with acute or convalescent COVID-19.

The rearrangement uses TRBV29-1 and TRBJ1-2; 11 bases line up with TRBD1. The CDR3 sequence is 14 residues long. CDR1 and CDR2 from the germline V gene are SQVTM and ANQGSEA. Losses at the gene ends were 3 bases for V and 6 bases for J; bases not matched to a gene: 6. CDR3 nucleotide sequence: TGCAGCGTTGAGGGACAGGGGGGAAGAAATGGCTACACCTTC. It is translated as CSVEGQGGRNGYTF.

V is TRBV5-8 and J is TRBJ2-3; 10 bases align to TRBD1. CDR1 and CDR2 from the germline V gene are SGHTS and YDEGEE. Trimming removed 4 bases from V and 7 bases from J; junction bases left unmatched: 6. CDR3 length equals 14 residues. CDR3 amino acids: CASSLDRGGNTQYF. CDR3 bases: TGTGCCAGCAGCCTGGACAGGGGGGGGAATACGCAGTATTTT.

V gene TRBV5-6 combines with J gene TRBJ1-2, with 9 bases aligning to TRBD1. The trim removed 0 bases at V and 5 bases at J, leaving 5 bases unmatched. Per germline, CDR1 SGHDT and CDR2 YYEEEE. The CDR3 spans 15 residues. The CDR3 here is CASSLDGTGYYGYTF. The CDR3 nucleotides are TGTGCCAGCAGCTTGGATGGGACAGGGTATTATGGCTACACCTTC.

The chain joins TRBV7-9 to TRBJ2-3; 8 bases are shared with TRBD1. V shed 5 bases and J 4 bases; nucleotides not matched to a gene: 5. The CDR3 totals 14 residues. Germline V CDR1 and CDR2: SEHNR, FQNEAQ (reference sequence). The chain's CDR3 is CASSQTGGSDTQYF. CDR3 DNA sequence: TGTGCCAGCAGCCAAACAGGGGGATCAGATACGCAGTATTTT.

Comments on this clone: Compared with germline, one end of the junction differs, possibly owing to a read error. The rearrangement joins TRBV7-3 to TRBJ2-7; 9 bases fit TRBD1. Germline V CDR1 and CDR2: SGHTA, FQGTGA. The CDR3 totals 15 residues. The CDR3 nucleotides are TGTGCCAGCAGCGTAACAGGGGGCTACCCCTACGAGCAGTACTTC. This gives the protein CASSVTGGYPYEQYF.

This clone was observed once. The chain joins TRBV9 to TRBJ1-3; unclear D gene. CDR3 size: 14 residues. The germline V gene encodes CDR1 SGDLS and CDR2 YYNGEE. V lost 4 bases and J lost 0, with 8 bases in between. The CDR3 DNA reads as TGTGCCAGCAGCCCAAGGAGCTCTGGAAACACCATATATTTT. It translates to CASSPRSSGNTIYF. Based on the CDR3 plus reference TRBV9 and TRBJ1-3, the full variable domain is DSGVTQTPKHLITATGQRVTLRCSPRSGDLSVYWYQQSLDQGLQFLIQYYNGEERAKGNILERFSAQQFPDLHSELNLSSLELGDSALYFCASSPRSSGNTIYFGEGSWLTVV.